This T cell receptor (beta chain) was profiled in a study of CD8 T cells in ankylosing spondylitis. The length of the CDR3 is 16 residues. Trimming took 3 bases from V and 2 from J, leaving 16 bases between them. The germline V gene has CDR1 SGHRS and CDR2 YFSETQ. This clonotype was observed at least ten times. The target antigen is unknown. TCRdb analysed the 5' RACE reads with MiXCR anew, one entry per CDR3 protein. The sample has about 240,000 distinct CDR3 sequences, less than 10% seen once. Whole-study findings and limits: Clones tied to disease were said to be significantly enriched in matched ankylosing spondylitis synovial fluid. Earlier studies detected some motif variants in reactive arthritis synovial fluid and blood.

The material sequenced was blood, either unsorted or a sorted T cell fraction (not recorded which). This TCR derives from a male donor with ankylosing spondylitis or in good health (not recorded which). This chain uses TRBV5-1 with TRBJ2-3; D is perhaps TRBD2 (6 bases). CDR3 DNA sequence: TGCGCCAGCAGCTCCTCCTTCCGGGACTCCACAGATACGCAGTATTTT. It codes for CASSSSFRDSTDTQYF.